This TCR beta chain emerged from a study of blood T cell repertoires in COVID-19. The CDR3 consists of 14 residues. From germline, CDR1 is SNHLY and CDR2 FYNNEI. V dropped 6 bases and J dropped 6 bases, with 15 bases sitting between them. Profiled with immunoSEQ multiplex PCR; TCRdb holds only in-frame clones, not every one. The sample yields around 280,000 clones, roughly 90% seen once. The chain couples TRBV2 to TRBJ1-5; D is possibly TRBD1 (5 bases). The sequencing input was PBMCs or T cells enriched from blood (not recorded which). This receptor was identified in a woman aged 40-49 years who had recovered from COVID-19. The CDR3 DNA is TGTGCCAGCAGCGGGGGGACCCGGGCTCAGCCCCAGCATTTT. Translation gives CASSGGTRAQPQHF.